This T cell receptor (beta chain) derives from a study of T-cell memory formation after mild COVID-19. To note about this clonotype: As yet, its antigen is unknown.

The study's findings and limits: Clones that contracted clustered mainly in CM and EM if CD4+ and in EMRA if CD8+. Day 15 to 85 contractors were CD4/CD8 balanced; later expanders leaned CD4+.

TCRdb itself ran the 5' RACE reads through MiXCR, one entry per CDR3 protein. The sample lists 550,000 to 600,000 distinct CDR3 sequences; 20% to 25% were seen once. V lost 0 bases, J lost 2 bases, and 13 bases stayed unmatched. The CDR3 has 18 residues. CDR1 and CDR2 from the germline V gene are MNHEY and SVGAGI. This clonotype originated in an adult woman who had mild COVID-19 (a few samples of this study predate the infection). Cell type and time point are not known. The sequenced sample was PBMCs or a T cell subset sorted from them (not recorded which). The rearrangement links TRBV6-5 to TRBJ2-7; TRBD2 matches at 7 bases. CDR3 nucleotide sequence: TGTGCCAGCAGTTACTCCTTTCCCTGGGACGGGAGGACCTACGAGCAGTACTTC. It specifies CASSYSFPWDGRTYEQYF.